Listed below are T cell receptor beta chains from one sample, sequenced in a study of response to subunit inactivated influenza vaccine. TCRdb used MiXCR to reprocess the RT-PCR reads, holding one entry per CDR3 protein. This sample has about 700,000 distinct CDR3 sequences, with 11% to 15% found just once. Sequencing was performed on PBMCs from blood, taken 14 to 15 days before vaccination. These receptors were collected from a man aged 50-60 years who received an inactivated influenza vaccine. CDR3s include the opening cysteine and the closing phenylalanine or tryptophan. The D gene is left open where the match is weak. The size field is filled for only some rows; it gives once, few, many or a size class.

>TRBV4-1|.|.|TRBJ1-5
CASSQEARLGQPQHF
TGCGCCAGCAGCCAAGAGGCGAGGTTGGGTCAGCCCCAGCATTTT
>TRBV7-2|.|.|TRBJ2-7
CASSPGGITRAEQYF
TGTGCCAGCAGCCCAGGTGGGATAACGAGGGCCGAGCAGTACTTC
>TRBV12-3/TRBV12-4|.|.|TRBJ1-1
CASSSLVNTEAFF
TGTGCCAGCAGTTCTCTTGTGAACACTGAAGCTTTCTTT
>TRBV25-1|TRBD2|.|TRBJ2-5
CASSPIGGGRETQYF
TGTGCCAGCAGTCCCATCGGCGGGGGTAGAGAGACCCAGTACTTC
>TRBV9|.|few|TRBJ2-7
CASSVGLERDEQYF
TGTGCCAGCAGCGTAGGGCTAGAAAGGGACGAGCAGTACTTC
>TRBV7-2|TRBD2|few|TRBJ2-7
CASSLAEGAGGSYEQYF
TGTGCCAGCAGCTTAGCCGAAGGAGCGGGAGGGTCCTACGAGCAGTACTTC
>TRBV28|.|few|TRBJ2-7
CASTGVGSYEQYF
TGTGCCAGCACGGGGGTGGGGTCCTACGAGCAGTACTTC
>TRBV2|TRBD2|.|TRBJ2-1
CASSKTSGPRGGNEQFF
TGTGCCAGCAGCAAGACTAGCGGGCCCCGTGGGGGGAATGAGCAGTTCTTC
>TRBV12-3/TRBV12-4|.|many|TRBJ2-3
CASSSRDTQYF
TGTGCCAGCAGCTCCAGGGATACGCAGTATTTT
>TRBV3-1|TRBD2|few|TRBJ2-5
CASSQGAGGLETQYF
TGTGCCAGCAGCCAAGGGGCGGGGGGGCTAGAGACCCAGTACTTC
>TRBV28|TRBD2|.|TRBJ2-5
CASSWTRETQYF
TGTGCCAGCAGTTGGACTAGGGAGACCCAGTACTTC
>TRBV7-8|TRBD2|few|TRBJ2-7
CASSQRGTSERLPYEQYF
TGTGCCAGCAGCCAAAGGGGTACTAGCGAGAGATTACCGTACGAGCAGTACTTC
>TRBV28|.|few|TRBJ2-7
CASGQVWSARSVHYEQYF
TGTGCCAGCGGTCAAGTATGGAGCGCGCGGTCTGTACACTACGAGCAGTACTTC
>TRBV7-2|.|.|TRBJ1-4
CASSLARDNEKLFF
TGTGCCAGCAGCTTGGCCAGGGATAATGAAAAACTGTTTTTT
>TRBV12-3/TRBV12-4|TRBD2|many|TRBJ2-7
CASSWGGTSAMDEQYF
TGTGCCAGCAGTTGGGGCGGGACTAGCGCTATGGACGAGCAGTACTTC
>TRBV10-3|.|few|TRBJ2-6
CAISDSSSGANVLTF
TGTGCCATCAGTGACAGTAGCTCTGGGGCCAACGTCCTGACTTTC
>TRBV29-1|.|few|TRBJ2-1
CSVDAGSGTALNYNEQFF
TGCAGCGTGGATGCGGGTTCCGGGACGGCTCTTAACTACAATGAGCAGTTCTTC
>TRBV14|.|many|TRBJ2-3
CASSDSASTDTQYF
TGTGCCAGCAGCGATAGCGCGAGCACAGATACGCAGTATTTT
>TRBV28|TRBD1|few|TRBJ1-2
CATYTGVNSGYTF
TGTGCCACCTATACAGGGGTTAATAGCGGCTACACCTTC
>TRBV12-3/TRBV12-4|.|.|TRBJ2-5
CASTLAGAMKTQYF
TGTGCCAGCACCCTGGCAGGGGCTATGAAGACCCAGTACTTC
>TRBV2|TRBD2|few|TRBJ2-3
CASSVAGLGADTQYF
TGTGCCAGCAGTGTAGCGGGACTGGGGGCCGATACGCAGTATTTT
>TRBV12-3/TRBV12-4|.|few|TRBJ2-1
CASSLTEGAYNEQFF
TGTGCCAGCAGTTTAACGGAAGGAGCCTACAATGAGCAGTTCTTC
>TRBV19|.|few|TRBJ2-3
CASREDGADTQYF
TGTGCCAGTAGGGAGGACGGCGCAGATACGCAGTATTTT
>TRBV12-3/TRBV12-4|TRBD2|.|TRBJ2-7
CASSPGGTLEQYF
TGTGCCAGCAGCCCCGGGGGGACCTTAGAGCAGTACTTC
>TRBV21-1|.|.|TRBJ2-5
CASSKPQGLAGNKGKETQYF
TGTGCCAGCAGCAAACCACAAGGACTAGCGGGAAATAAGGGAAAAGAGACCCAGTACTTC
>TRBV6-6|.|few|TRBJ2-3
CASSKRSTDTQYF
TGTGCCAGCAGTAAGAGAAGCACAGATACGCAGTATTTT
>TRBV20-1|.|few|TRBJ2-7
CSALPGRLGSHEQYF
TGCAGTGCACTCCCGGGACGGTTGGGGTCCCACGAGCAGTACTTC
>TRBV10-2|TRBD1|few|TRBJ2-7
CASISGTGTLEQYF
TGCGCCAGCATTAGTGGGACAGGGACTCTCGAGCAGTACTTC
>TRBV9|TRBD2|.|TRBJ2-3
CASSVRDYTDTQYF
TGTGCCAGCAGCGTAAGGGACTATACAGATACGCAGTATTTT
>TRBV28|TRBD2|.|TRBJ2-1
CASTTASGFLSSYNEQFF
TGTGCCTCCACCACGGCTAGCGGGTTCCTGAGCTCCTACAATGAGCAGTTCTTC
>TRBV7-8|.|.|TRBJ2-7
CASSLEGLASPYEQYF
TGTGCCAGCAGCTTAGAAGGGCTAGCATCCCCCTACGAGCAGTACTTC
>TRBV27|.|.|TRBJ1-1
CASSLGTPMNTEAFF
TGTGCCAGCAGTTTGGGGACCCCAATGAACACTGAAGCTTTCTTT
>TRBV5-5|TRBD2|few|TRBJ2-1
CASSLLTSGAGYNEQFF
TGTGCCAGCAGCTTGTTAACTAGCGGGGCGGGGTACAATGAGCAGTTCTTC
>TRBV3-1|TRBD2|.|TRBJ2-4
CASSPTSGGTIQYF
TGTGCCAGCAGCCCGACTAGCGGGGGGACCATTCAGTACTTC
>TRBV7-9|.|many|TRBJ2-7
CASSISSYEQYF
TGTGCCAGCAGCATCTCCTCCTACGAGCAGTACTTC
>TRBV7-2|.|few|TRBJ1-1
CASSLAKGSRAFF
TGTGCCAGCAGCTTAGCCAAGGGTTCGCGAGCTTTCTTT
>TRBV20-1|TRBD1|.|TRBJ2-6
CCARFDRVSSGANVLTF
TGCTGTGCTAGATTCGACAGGGTTAGCTCTGGGGCCAACGTCCTGACTTTC
>TRBV5-1|.|.|TRBJ2-5
CASSLKGPTIAETQYF
TGCGCCAGCAGCTTGAAAGGGCCAACTATCGCAGAGACCCAGTACTTC
>TRBV29-1|TRBD1|many|TRBJ1-5
CSVGQANQPQHF
TGCAGCGTAGGACAGGCCAATCAGCCCCAGCATTTT